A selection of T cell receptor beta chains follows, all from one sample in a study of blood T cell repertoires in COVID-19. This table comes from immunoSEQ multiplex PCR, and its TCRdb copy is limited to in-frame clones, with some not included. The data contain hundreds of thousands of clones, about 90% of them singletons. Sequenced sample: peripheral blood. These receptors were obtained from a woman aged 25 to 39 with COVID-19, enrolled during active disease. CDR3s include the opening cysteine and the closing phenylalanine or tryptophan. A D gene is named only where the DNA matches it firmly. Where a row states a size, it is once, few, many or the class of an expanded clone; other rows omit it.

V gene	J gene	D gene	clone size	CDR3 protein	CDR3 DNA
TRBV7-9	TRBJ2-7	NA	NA	CASSLGAYEQYF	TGTGCCAGCAGCTTGGGCGCTTACGAGCAGTACTTC
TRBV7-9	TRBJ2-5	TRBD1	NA	CALGQGLETQYF	TGTGCCCTTGGACAGGGCCTAGAGACCCAGTACTTC
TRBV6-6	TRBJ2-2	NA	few	CASSYSSRELFF	TGTGCCAGCAGTTACTCAAGCAGGGAGCTGTTTTTT
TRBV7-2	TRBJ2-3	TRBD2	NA	CASSLALIRLAGKGDTQYF	TGTGCCAGCAGCTTAGCGCTAATAAGACTAGCGGGTAAAGGAGATACGCAGTATTTT
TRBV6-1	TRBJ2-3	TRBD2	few	CASSEYGRDTDTQYF	TGTGCCAGCAGTGAATATGGGAGGGACACAGATACGCAGTATTTT
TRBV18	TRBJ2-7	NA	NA	CASSPSGFIRTSDEQYF	TGTGCCAGCTCACCGTCTGGATTCATCCGGACAAGTGACGAGCAGTACTTC
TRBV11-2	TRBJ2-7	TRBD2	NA	CASSLGGTSGPYEQYF	TGTGCCAGCAGCTTAGGCGGGACTAGCGGGCCCTACGAGCAGTACTTC
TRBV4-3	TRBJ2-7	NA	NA	CASSQGQVKGEQYF	TGCGCCAGCAGCCAGGGGCAGGTTAAGGGCGAGCAGTACTTC
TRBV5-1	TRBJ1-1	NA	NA	CASSLTREDTEAFF	TGCGCCAGCAGCTTGACACGGGAGGACACTGAAGCTTTCTTT
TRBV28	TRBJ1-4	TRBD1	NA	CASSSWTGGSEKLFF	TGTGCCAGCAGTTCCTGGACAGGGGGAAGTGAAAAACTGTTTTTT
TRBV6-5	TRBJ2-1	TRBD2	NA	CASSSKGTSGFEQFF	TGTGCCAGCAGTTCCAAGGGGACTAGCGGGTTTGAGCAGTTCTTC
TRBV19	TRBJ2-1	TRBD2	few	CASSDRTSGRAHEQFF	TGTGCCAGTAGTGACCGGACTAGCGGGAGGGCCCATGAGCAGTTCTTC
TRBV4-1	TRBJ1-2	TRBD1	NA	CASSLREGANYGYTF	TGCGCCAGCAGCCTGCGGGAGGGGGCAAACTATGGCTACACCTTC
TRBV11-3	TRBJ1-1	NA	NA	CASSLGQGGRTEAFF	TGTGCCAGCAGCTTAGGACAAGGGGGAAGGACTGAAGCTTTCTTT
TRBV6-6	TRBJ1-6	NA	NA	CASSTQGAYNSPLHF	TGTGCCAGCAGTACTCAGGGCGCCTATAATTCACCCCTCCACTTT
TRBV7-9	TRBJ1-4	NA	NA	CASSRSNEKLFF	TGTGCCAGCAGCCGTTCGAATGAAAAACTGTTTTTT
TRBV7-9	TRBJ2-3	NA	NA	CASSQGTDTQYF	TGTGCCAGCAGTCAGGGGACAGATACGCAGTATTTT
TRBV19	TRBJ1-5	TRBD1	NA	CASSRTGAHQPQHF	TGTGCCAGTAGTAGGACAGGGGCCCATCAGCCCCAGCATTTT
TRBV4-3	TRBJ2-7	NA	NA	CASSRALGRNTYEQYF	TGCGCCAGCAGCCGCGCGCTGGGCAGGAATACCTACGAGCAGTACTTC
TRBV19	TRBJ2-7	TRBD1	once	CASKPTGGYEQYF	TGTGCCAGTAAACCTACAGGGGGATACGAGCAGTACTTC
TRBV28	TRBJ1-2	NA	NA	CASSLTDSLGGYTF	TGTGCCAGCAGTTTAACGGACAGCCTTGGTGGCTACACCTTC
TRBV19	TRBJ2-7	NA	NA	CASSLTPGTNYEQYF	TGTGCCAGTAGTCTAACGCCGGGTACCAACTACGAGCAGTACTTC
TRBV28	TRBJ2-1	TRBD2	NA	CASSFPGLALVEQFF	TGTGCCAGCAGTTTTCCGGGACTAGCTTTAGTTGAGCAGTTCTTC
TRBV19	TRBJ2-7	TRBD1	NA	CASKAGTGSYEQYF	TGTGCCAGTAAGGCTGGGACAGGCTCCTACGAGCAGTACTTC
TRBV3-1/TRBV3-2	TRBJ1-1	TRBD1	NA	CASSQYRGPGTEAFF	TGTGCCAGCAGCCAATACAGGGGCCCCGGAACTGAAGCTTTCTTT
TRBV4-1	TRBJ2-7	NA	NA	CASSQGGQGSPPYEQYF	TGCGCCAGCAGCCAAGGTGGGCAGGGGTCCCCCCCCTACGAGCAGTACTTC
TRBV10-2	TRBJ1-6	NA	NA	CASSEDYTGKDSPLHF	TGCGCCAGCAGTGAGGATTACACAGGGAAGGATTCACCCCTCCACTTT
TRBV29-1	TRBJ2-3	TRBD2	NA	CSVDAGVRTDTQYF	TGCAGCGTTGACGCGGGAGTCCGGACAGATACGCAGTATTTT